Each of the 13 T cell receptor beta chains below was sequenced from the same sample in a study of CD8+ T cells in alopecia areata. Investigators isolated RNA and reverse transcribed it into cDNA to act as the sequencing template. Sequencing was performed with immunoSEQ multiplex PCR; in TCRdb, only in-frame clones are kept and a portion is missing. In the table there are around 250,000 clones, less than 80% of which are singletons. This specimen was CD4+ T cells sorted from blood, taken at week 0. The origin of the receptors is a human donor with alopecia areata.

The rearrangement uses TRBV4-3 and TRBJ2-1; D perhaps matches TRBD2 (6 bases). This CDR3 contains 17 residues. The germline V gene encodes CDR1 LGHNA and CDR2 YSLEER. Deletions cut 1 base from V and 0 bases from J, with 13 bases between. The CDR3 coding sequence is TGCGCCAGCAGCCAAGTGGCGGGGAGCCTCTCCTACAATGAGCAGTTCTTC. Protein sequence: CASSQVAGSLSYNEQFF.

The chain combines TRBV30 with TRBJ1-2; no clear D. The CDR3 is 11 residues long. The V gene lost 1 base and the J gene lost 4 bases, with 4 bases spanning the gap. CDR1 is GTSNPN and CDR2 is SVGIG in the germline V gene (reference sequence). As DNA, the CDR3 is TGTGCCTGGAGTGAGGCCTATGGCTACACCTTC. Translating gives CAWSEAYGYTF.

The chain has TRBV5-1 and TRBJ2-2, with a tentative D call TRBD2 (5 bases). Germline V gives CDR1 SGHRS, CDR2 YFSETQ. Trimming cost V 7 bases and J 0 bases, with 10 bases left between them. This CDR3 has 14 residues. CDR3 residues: CASCGLTNTGELFF. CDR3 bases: TGCGCCAGCTGCGGACTGACGAACACCGGGGAGCTGTTTTTT. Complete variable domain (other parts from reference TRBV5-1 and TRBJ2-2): KAGVTQTPRYLIKTRGQQVTLSCSPISGHRSVSWYQQTPGQGLQFLFEYFSETQRNKGNFPGRFSGRQFSNSRSEMNVSTLELGDSALYLCASCGLTNTGELFFGEGSRLTVL.

The CDR3: CASGAGGLNTEAFF. CDR3 DNA: TGTGCCAGCGGGGCAGGGGGTTTGAACACTGAAGCTTTCTTT. This chain uses TRBV9 with TRBJ1-1, with 7 bases identical to TRBD1. The ends lost 7 bases at V and 0 bases at J; junction bases unmatched: 6. Germline V CDR1 and CDR2: SGDLS, YYNGEE. The CDR3 is 14 amino acids.

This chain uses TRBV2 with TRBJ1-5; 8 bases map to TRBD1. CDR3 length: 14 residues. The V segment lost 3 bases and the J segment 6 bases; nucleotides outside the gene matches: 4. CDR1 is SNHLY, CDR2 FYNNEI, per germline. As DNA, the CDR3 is TGTGCCAGCAGTGACAGGGGGCCTATTCAGCCCCAGCATTTT. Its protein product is CASSDRGPIQPQHF.

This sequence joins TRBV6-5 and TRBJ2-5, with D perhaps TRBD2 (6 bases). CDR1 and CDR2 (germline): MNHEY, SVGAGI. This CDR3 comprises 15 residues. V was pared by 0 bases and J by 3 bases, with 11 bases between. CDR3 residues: CASSYSRTTKETQYF. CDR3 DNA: TGTGCCAGCAGTTACTCGCGGACTACCAAAGAGACCCAGTACTTC.

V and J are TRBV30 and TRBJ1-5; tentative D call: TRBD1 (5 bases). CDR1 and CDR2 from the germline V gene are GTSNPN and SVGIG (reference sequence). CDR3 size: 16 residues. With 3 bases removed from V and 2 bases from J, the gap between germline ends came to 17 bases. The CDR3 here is CAWSARGARGNQPQHF. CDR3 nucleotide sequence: TGTGCCTGGAGCGCCCGGGGCGCGAGGGGCAATCAGCCCCAGCATTTT.

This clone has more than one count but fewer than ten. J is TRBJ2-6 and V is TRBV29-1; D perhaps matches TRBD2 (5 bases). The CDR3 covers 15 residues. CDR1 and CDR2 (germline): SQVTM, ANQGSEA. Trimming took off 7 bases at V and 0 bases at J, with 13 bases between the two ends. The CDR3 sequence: CSASVGNSGANVLTF. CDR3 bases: TGCAGCGCGAGTGTCGGGAACTCTGGGGCCAACGTCCTGACTTTC.

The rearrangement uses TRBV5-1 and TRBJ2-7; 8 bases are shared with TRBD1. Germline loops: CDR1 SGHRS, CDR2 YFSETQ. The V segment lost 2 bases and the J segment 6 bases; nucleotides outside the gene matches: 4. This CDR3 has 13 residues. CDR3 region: CASSFGTGFEQYF. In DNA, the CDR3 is TGCGCCAGCAGCTTCGGGACAGGTTTCGAGCAGTACTTC.

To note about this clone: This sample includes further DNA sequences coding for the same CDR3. CDR3 coding DNA: TGCAGCGTTGGGACAGGGTCCTACGAGCAGTACTTC. Protein product: CSVGTGSYEQYF. The chain links TRBV29-1 to TRBJ2-7; 8 bases match TRBD1. V gave up 4 bases and J gave up 1 base; unmatched junction bases: 0. CDR1 SQVTM and CDR2 ANQGSEA come from the germline V gene. This CDR3 is built from 12 residues.

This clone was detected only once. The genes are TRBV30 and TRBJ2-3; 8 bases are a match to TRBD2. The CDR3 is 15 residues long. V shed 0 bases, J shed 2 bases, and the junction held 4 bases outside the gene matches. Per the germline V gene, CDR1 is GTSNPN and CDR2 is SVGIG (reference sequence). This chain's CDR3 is CAWSVAGGATDTQYF. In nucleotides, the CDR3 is TGTGCCTGGAGTGTAGCCGGGGGGGCCACAGATACGCAGTATTTT.

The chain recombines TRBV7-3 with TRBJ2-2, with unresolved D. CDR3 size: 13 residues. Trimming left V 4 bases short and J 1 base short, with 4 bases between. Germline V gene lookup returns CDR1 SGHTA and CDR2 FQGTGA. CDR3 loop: CASSSGNTGELFF. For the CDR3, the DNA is TGTGCCAGCAGCTCAGGGAACACCGGGGAGCTGTTTTTT. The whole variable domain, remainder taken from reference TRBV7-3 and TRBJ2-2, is GAGVSQTPSNKVTEKGKYVELRCDPISGHTALYWYRQSLGQGPEFLIYFQGTGAADDSGLPNDRFFAVRPEGSVSTLKIQRTERGDSAVYLCASSSGNTGELFFGEGSRLTVL.

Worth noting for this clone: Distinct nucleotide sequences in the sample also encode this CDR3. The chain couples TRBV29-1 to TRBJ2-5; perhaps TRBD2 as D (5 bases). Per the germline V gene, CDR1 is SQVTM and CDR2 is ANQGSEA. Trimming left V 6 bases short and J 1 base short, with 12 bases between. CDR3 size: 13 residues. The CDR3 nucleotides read TGCAGCGTGGAGAGAGGGCTCCAAGAGACCCAGTACTTC. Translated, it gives CSVERGLQETQYF.